These 21 T cell receptor beta chains share one sample of origin, sequenced in a study of cytomegalovirus exposure and HLA in healthy donors. The PCR employed 60 Vbeta primers together with 13 Jbeta primers. Assay: immunoSEQ multiplex PCR; the TCRdb copy retains only in-frame clones and omits some. The sample has over 100,000 clones; about four fifths are singletons. Input material: PBMCs. These receptors were collected from a young man in good health and CMV-seropositive.

The J gene is TRBJ1-1, the V gene TRBV7-3; no firm D call. V lost 4 bases, J lost 2 bases, and 11 bases lay in between. The CDR3 length is 14 residues. The germline gives CDR1 SGHTA, CDR2 FQGTGA. DNA for the CDR3: TGTGCCAGCAGCTCCGGCGGAGGTAACACTGAAGCTTTCTTT. Encoded protein: CASSSGGGNTEAFF.

This chain joins TRBV5-8 and TRBJ1-2, with D maybe TRBD1 (5 bases). Per the germline V gene, CDR1 is SGHTS and CDR2 is YDEGEE. V was shortened by 2 bases and J by 2 bases, with 13 bases between the two germline ends. The CDR3 sequence is 15 residues long. CDR3 in amino acids: CASSFGSGSNYGYTF. CDR3 coding DNA: TGTGCCAGCAGCTTCGGATCAGGGTCGAACTATGGCTACACCTTC.

This clone came up a few times. The V call is TRBV5-1, the J call TRBJ2-5; no reliable D call. CDR1 is SGHRS and CDR2 is YFSETQ in the germline V gene. The V end was cut by 3 bases, the J end by 5 bases, with 11 bases between. The CDR3 spans 13 residues. The CDR3 here is CASSWATFETQYF. CDR3 nucleotides: TGCGCCAGCAGCTGGGCCACATTTGAGACCCAGTACTTC.

J is TRBJ1-2 and V is TRBV5-1; maybe TRBD1 (6 bases). Germline lookup yields CDR1 SGHRS and CDR2 YFSETQ. V was shortened by 5 bases and J by 8 bases, with 13 bases between the two germline ends. CDR3 size: 12 residues. Written as DNA, the CDR3 is TGCGCCAGCAGGGTCGGACAGCGGGGCTACACCTTC. Translated, it gives CASRVGQRGYTF.

The chain carries TRBV15 and TRBJ1-5; a weak D match, TRBD1 (5 bases). V was cut by 2 bases and J by 3 bases, with 11 bases left in between. This CDR3 region has 15 residues. CDR1 and CDR2 (germline): LNHNV, YYDKDF (reference sequence). The CDR3 loop is CATSRPDRPNQPQHF. The CDR3 nucleotides read TGTGCCACCAGCAGACCAGACAGACCCAATCAGCCCCAGCATTTT.

In nucleotides, the CDR3 is TGTGCCAGTAGGCCCCACTGGGGGGCCGGGGAGCTGTTTTTT. Translated: CASRPHWGAGELFF. V is TRBV19 and J is TRBJ2-2, with a possible D match to TRBD2 (6 bases). The ends were cut back, 6 bases at V and 6 bases at J, with 14 bases in the middle. The CDR3 loop spans 14 amino acids. Germline V gene sequence: CDR1 LNHDA, CDR2 SQIVND (reference sequence).

For the CDR3, the DNA is TGTGCCAGCAGCGCGGGACTTAGCACAGATACGCAGTATTTT. Translating gives CASSAGLSTDTQYF. The chain is built from TRBV2 and TRBJ2-3; tentatively, D is TRBD2 (6 bases). The germline gives CDR1 SNHLY, CDR2 FYNNEI. The CDR3 has 14 residues. Trimming cost V 6 bases and J 0 bases, with 10 bases left between them.

V and J are TRBV4-1 and TRBJ2-1; 9 bases agree with TRBD2. Per germline, CDR1 MGHRA and CDR2 YSYEKL. V lost 4 bases, J lost 4 bases, and 8 bases stayed unmatched. This CDR3 has 16 amino acids. The CDR3, as DNA: TGCGCCAGCAGCCCTCGACTAGCGGACGGGTACAATGAGCAGTTCTTC. It is translated as CASSPRLADGYNEQFF.

V and J are TRBV5-1 and TRBJ2-1; the match to TRBD2 covers 14 bases. Germline-derived CDR1 and CDR2 are SGHRS and YFSETQ. The CDR3 is made up of 17 amino acids. The trim removed 3 bases at V and 8 bases at J, leaving 10 bases unmatched. Here the CDR3 reads CASSSGLAGGSGDEQFF. The CDR3 coding sequence is TGCGCCAGCAGCTCCGGACTAGCGGGAGGCTCTGGGGATGAGCAGTTCTTC.

CDR3 residues: CASSLIAGSTDTQYF. The CDR3 coding sequence is TGTGCCAGCAGCTTGATAGCGGGGAGCACAGATACGCAGTATTTT. The chain carries TRBV5-6 and TRBJ2-3, with 8 nucleotides matching TRBD2. This CDR3 region has 15 residues. J gave up 0 bases and V 1 base, and 1 base lay outside the gene matches. CDR1 and CDR2 (germline): SGHDT, YYEEEE.

This chain connects TRBV18 to TRBJ1-4; D possibly corresponds to TRBD1 (5 bases). CDR3 length: 14 amino acids. Deletions cut 1 base from V and 7 bases from J, with 10 bases between. Germline values: CDR1 KGHSH, CDR2 LQKENI. The CDR3 nucleotides read TGTGCCAGCTCACCACAGGGGAGGAGTGAAAAACTGTTTTTT. The encoded protein is CASSPQGRSEKLFF. Filled out from reference TRBV18 and TRBJ1-4, the complete variable domain reads NAGVMQNPRHLVRRRGQEARLRCSPMKGHSHVYWYRQLPEEGLKFMVYLQKENIIDESGMPKERFSAEFPKEGPSILRIQQVVRGDSAAYFCASSPQGRSEKLFFGSGTQLSVL.

This clone was seen only a few times. This chain uses TRBV7-9 with TRBJ1-2; 8 bases are a match to TRBD1. J was trimmed by 8 bases and V by 3 bases; bases with no gene match: 5. Germline values: CDR1 SEHNR, CDR2 FQNEAQ (reference sequence). The CDR3 has 13 amino acids. In DNA form, the CDR3 reads TGTGCCAGCAGCTTCATCAGGGGGCAAGGCTACACCTTC. Residues: CASSFIRGQGYTF.

The chain uses TRBV11-3 and TRBJ2-7, with D perhaps TRBD2 (5 bases). Germline V gene sequence: CDR1 SGHNT, CDR2 YENEEA. This CDR3 region has 15 residues. Trimming left V 2 bases short and J 0 bases short, with 11 bases between. The CDR3 sequence: CASSLRSGYSYEQYV. DNA of the CDR3: TGTGCCAGCAGCTTAAGAAGCGGCTACTCCTACGAGCAGTACGTC.

The CDR3 sequence: CATSRDISQGPTEAFF. In DNA form, the CDR3 reads TGTGCCACCAGCAGAGATATTTCCCAGGGGCCCACTGAAGCTTTCTTT. The rearrangement links TRBV15 to TRBJ1-1, with D perhaps matching TRBD1 (6 bases). Germline loops: CDR1 LNHNV, CDR2 YYDKDF (reference sequence). The V gene lost 0 bases and the J gene lost 4 bases, with 15 bases spanning the gap. This CDR3 comprises 16 residues. Based on the CDR3 plus reference TRBV15 and TRBJ1-1, the full variable domain is DAMVIQNPRYQVTQFGKPVTLSCSQTLNHNVMYWYQQKSSQAPKLLFHYYDKDFNNEADTPDNFQSRRPNTSFCFLDIRSPGLGDTAMYLCATSRDISQGPTEAFFGQGTRLTVV.

This chain connects TRBV7-9 to TRBJ2-3; D is uncertain. The CDR3 is 13 residues long. Germline V gene sequence: CDR1 SEHNR, CDR2 FQNEAQ (reference sequence). V was pared by 0 bases and J by 4 bases, with 5 bases between. DNA of the CDR3: TGTGCCAGCAGCTTAGCGGGCGCAGATACGCAGTATTTT. Translating it yields CASSLAGADTQYF.

This clone appeared once. This chain connects TRBV11-2 to TRBJ2-2, with D perhaps matching TRBD2 (5 bases). V lost 3 bases, J lost 3 bases, and 14 bases lay in between. Germline V CDR1 and CDR2: SGHAT, FQNNGV. This CDR3 contains 16 residues. CDR3 loop: CASSLVTAGDTGELFF. The CDR3 nucleotides are TGTGCCAGCAGCTTGGTGACCGCGGGCGACACCGGGGAGCTGTTTTTT.

The chain uses TRBV28 and TRBJ2-1; 10 bases are shared with TRBD2. Germline V lookup: CDR1 MDHEN, CDR2 SYDVKM. Trimming cost V 7 bases and J 7 bases; bases outside gene matches: 7. The CDR3 is made up of 14 amino acids. The CDR3 region has the DNA TGTGCCAGCATTGTAGCGGGAGGCAAGAATGAGCAGTTCTTC. It yields the protein CASIVAGGKNEQFF.

The chain joins TRBV29-1 to TRBJ2-2, with no clear D. Trimming pared 7 bases from V and 10 bases from J, leaving 13 bases between. CDR3 length equals 11 residues. The germline V gene encodes CDR1 SQVTM and CDR2 ANQGSEA. This CDR3 is CSGAPREELFF. DNA for the CDR3: TGCAGCGGGGCCCCACGTGAGGAGCTGTTTTTT.

As DNA, the CDR3 is TGTGCCAGCAGACGTACTCCCGGGACTAGAAACTACAATGAGCAGTTCTTC. This translates into CASRRTPGTRNYNEQFF. V and J are TRBV27 and TRBJ2-1; 8 bases are shared with TRBD2. The CDR3 totals 17 residues. The germline gives CDR1 MNHEY, CDR2 SMNVEV (reference sequence). The V gene end was trimmed by 6 bases and the J gene end by 3 bases; junction bases not matched to a gene: 13.

Concerning this clone itself: The junction departs from germline at one end; a sequencing error may be responsible. V is TRBV14 and J is TRBJ1-1; D is ambiguous. CDR1 and CDR2 (germline): SGHDN, FVKESK. The CDR3 runs 13 residues. CDR3 in DNA: TGTGCCAGCAGCTATACGGGTCCCCTTAGTAAGATCTTT. Its translation is CASSYTGPLSKIF.

The gene calls are TRBV29-1 and TRBJ1-2; 7 bases fit TRBD1. V lost 8 bases to trimming and J lost 8 bases; unmatched junction nucleotides: 17. The CDR3 loop spans 14 amino acids. Germline CDR1 reads SQVTM; CDR2 reads ANQGSEA. The DNA of the CDR3 is TGCAGCCCATCGGACAGGCCCTCTGTGAGGGGCTACACCTTC. This sequence encodes CSPSDRPSVRGYTF.